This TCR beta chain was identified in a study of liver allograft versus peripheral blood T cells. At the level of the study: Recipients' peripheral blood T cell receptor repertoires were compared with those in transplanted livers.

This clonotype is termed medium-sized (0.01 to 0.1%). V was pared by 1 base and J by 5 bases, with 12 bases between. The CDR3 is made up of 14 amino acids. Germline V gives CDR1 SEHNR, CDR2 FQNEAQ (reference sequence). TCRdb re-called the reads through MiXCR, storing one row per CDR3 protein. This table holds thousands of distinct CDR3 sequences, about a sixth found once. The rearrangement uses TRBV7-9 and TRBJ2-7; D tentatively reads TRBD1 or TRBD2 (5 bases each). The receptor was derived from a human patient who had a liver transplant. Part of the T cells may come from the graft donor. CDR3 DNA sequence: TGTGCCAGCAGCTTAGTGGGGGTGTGGGACGAGCAGTACTTC. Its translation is CASSLVGVWDEQYF.